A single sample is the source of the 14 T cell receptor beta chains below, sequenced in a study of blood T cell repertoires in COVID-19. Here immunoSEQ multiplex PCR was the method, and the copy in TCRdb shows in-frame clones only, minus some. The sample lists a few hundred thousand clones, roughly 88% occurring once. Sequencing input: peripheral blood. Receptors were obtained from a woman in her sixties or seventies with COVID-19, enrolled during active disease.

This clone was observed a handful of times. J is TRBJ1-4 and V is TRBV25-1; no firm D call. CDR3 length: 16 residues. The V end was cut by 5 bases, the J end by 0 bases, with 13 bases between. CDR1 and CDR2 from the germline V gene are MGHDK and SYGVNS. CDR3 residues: CASSNFIGATNEKLFF. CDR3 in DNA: TGTGCCAGCAGTAATTTTATCGGGGCAACTAATGAAAAACTGTTTTTT.

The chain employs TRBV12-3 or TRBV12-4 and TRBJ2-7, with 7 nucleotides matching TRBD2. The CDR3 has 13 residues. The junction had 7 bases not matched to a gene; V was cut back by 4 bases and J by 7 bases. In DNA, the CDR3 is TGTGCCAGCAGTTGGGGAGGGCGCGAGGAGCAGTACTTC. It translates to CASSWGGREEQYF.

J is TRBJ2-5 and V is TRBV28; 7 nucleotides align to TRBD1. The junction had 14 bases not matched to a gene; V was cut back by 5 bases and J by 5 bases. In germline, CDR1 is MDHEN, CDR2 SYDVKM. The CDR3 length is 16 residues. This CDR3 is CASSPIRTGARETQYF. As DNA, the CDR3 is TGTGCCAGCAGTCCGATCAGAACAGGGGCCAGGGAGACCCAGTACTTC.

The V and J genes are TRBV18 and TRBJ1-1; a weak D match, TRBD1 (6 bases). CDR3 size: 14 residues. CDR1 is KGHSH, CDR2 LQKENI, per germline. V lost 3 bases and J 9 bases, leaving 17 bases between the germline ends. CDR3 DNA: TGTGCCAGCTCACCCTCCACGACCGGACAGAAAGCTTTCTTT. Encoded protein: CASSPSTTGQKAFF.

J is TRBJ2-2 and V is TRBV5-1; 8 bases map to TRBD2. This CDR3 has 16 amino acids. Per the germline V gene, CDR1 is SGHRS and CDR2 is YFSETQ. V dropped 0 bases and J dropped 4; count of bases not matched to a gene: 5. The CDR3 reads CASSLAGSGGTGELFF. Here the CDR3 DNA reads TGCGCCAGCAGCTTGGCCGGGAGCGGGGGCACCGGGGAGCTGTTTTTT.

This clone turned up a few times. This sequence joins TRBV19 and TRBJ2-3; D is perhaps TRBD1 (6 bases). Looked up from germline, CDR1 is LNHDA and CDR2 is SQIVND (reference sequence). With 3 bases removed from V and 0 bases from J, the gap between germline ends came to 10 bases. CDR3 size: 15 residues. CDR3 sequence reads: CASSMLGASTDTQYF. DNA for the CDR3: TGTGCCAGTAGTATGTTGGGGGCGAGCACAGATACGCAGTATTTT.

CDR3 residues: CASSKSFGLAYNEQFF. The CDR3 nucleotides are TGTGCCAGCAGCAAATCCTTCGGACTAGCCTACAATGAGCAGTTCTTC. The chain employs TRBV5-6 and TRBJ2-1, with 7 positions matching TRBD2. CDR1 SGHDT and CDR2 YYEEEE come from the germline V gene. V was pared by 4 bases and J by 2 bases, with 9 bases of the junction left unmatched. CDR3 length equals 16 residues.

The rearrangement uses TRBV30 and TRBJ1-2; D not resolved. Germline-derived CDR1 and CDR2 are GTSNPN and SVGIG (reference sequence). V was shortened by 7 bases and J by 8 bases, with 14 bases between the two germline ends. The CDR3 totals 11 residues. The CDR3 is CASKTGGGYTF. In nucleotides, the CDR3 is TGTGCCTCAAAGACTGGAGGGGGCTACACCTTC.

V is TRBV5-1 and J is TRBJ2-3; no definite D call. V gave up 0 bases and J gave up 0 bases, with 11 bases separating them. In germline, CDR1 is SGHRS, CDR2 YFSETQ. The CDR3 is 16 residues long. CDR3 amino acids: CASSLALGGSTDTQYF. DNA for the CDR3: TGCGCCAGCAGCTTGGCCCTTGGCGGTAGCACAGATACGCAGTATTTT.

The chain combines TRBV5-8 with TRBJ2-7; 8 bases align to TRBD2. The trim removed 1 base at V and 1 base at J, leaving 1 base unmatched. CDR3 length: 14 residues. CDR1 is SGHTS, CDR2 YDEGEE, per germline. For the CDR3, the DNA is TGTGCCAGCAGCTTGCGCGGGAGGTCCTACGAGCAGTACTTC. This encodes CASSLRGRSYEQYF.

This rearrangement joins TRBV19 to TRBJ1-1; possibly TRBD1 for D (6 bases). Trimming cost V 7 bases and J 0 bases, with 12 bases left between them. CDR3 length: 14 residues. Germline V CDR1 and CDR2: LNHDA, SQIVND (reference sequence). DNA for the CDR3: TGTGCCAGTACCCGGACAGATTTGAACACTGAAGCTTTCTTT. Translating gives CASTRTDLNTEAFF.

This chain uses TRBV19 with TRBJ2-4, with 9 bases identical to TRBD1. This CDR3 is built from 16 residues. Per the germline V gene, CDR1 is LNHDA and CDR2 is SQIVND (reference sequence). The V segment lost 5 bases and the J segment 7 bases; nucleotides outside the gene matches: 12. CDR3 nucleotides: TGTGCCAGTAGTCTCTACAGGGGGCGTTTAAACAACATTCAGTACTTC. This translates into CASSLYRGRLNNIQYF.

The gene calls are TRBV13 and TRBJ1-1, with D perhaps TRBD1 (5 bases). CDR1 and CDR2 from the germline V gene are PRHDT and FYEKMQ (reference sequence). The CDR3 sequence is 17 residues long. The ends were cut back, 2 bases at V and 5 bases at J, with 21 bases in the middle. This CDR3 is CASSLYGGLGQSTEAFF. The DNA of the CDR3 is TGTGCCAGCAGCTTATACGGAGGGCTGGGGCAGAGTACTGAAGCTTTCTTT.

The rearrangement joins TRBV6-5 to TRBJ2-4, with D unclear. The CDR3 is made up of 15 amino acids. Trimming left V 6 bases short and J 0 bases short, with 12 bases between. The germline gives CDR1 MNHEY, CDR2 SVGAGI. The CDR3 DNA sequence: TGTGCCAGCAGACCAGCGCAACTAGCCAAAAACATTCAGTACTTC. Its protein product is CASRPAQLAKNIQYF.